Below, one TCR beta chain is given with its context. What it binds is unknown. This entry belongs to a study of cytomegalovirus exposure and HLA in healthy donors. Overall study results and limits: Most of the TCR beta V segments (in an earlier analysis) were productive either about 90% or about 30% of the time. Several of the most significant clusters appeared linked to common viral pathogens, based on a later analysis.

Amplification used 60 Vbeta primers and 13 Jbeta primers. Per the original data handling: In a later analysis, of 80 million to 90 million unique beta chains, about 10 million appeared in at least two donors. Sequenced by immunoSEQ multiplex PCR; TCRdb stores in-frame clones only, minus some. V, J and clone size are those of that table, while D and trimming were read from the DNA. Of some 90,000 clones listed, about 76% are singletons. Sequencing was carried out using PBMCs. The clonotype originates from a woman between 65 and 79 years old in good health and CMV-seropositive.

CDR3 loop: CASSLGGWETQYF. For the CDR3, the DNA is TGTGCCAGCAGCTTGGGCGGGTGGGAGACCCAGTACTTC. The J gene is TRBJ2-5, the V gene TRBV7-2, with D possibly matching TRBD2 (5 bases). Germline assignment: CDR1 SGHTA and CDR2 FQGNSA. CDR3 length: 13 amino acids. V lost 3 bases and J lost 5, with 10 bases in between.